This TCR delta chain was identified during a study of Vδ1+ human thymocytes. Study-wide results and limits: Highly polyclonal TRG and TRD repertoires with Gaussian CDR3 length distributions appeared in thymus. Despite high sort purity, roughly 21% of thymic T cell receptor delta sequences were Vdelta2.

CDR3 length: 23 amino acids. The V gene's germline CDR1 is TSWWSYY and CDR2 QGS. V was pared by 4 bases and J by 0 bases, with 26 bases of the junction left unmatched. This clone has just a few counts. Its specificity is not known. RNA was extracted from the cells and then reverse transcribed. The CDR3 regions were amplified by multiplex PCR from V-gene primers to a constant-region primer. TCRdb redid the clone calls on the multiplex PCR reads with CATT. This table has 50,000 to 60,000 delta-chain clones, roughly 16% appearing once. The chain is built from TRDV1 and TRDJ1, with 10 bases that match TRDD3. This clonotype was sampled from a girl in the first two years of life who had congenital heart surgery. Material: Vdelta1+ gamma-delta thymocytes from the thymus. The sample's subset: FACS-sorted CD3+ TCRalphabeta- TCRVdelta1+ TCRVdelta2- thymocytes. For the CDR3, the DNA is TGTGCTCTTGGGGGGCCTCCCCCACTGGGGGATTCGGTAGCCCTTCCGTACACCGATAAACTCATCTTT. It is translated as CALGGPPPLGDSVALPYTDKLIF.